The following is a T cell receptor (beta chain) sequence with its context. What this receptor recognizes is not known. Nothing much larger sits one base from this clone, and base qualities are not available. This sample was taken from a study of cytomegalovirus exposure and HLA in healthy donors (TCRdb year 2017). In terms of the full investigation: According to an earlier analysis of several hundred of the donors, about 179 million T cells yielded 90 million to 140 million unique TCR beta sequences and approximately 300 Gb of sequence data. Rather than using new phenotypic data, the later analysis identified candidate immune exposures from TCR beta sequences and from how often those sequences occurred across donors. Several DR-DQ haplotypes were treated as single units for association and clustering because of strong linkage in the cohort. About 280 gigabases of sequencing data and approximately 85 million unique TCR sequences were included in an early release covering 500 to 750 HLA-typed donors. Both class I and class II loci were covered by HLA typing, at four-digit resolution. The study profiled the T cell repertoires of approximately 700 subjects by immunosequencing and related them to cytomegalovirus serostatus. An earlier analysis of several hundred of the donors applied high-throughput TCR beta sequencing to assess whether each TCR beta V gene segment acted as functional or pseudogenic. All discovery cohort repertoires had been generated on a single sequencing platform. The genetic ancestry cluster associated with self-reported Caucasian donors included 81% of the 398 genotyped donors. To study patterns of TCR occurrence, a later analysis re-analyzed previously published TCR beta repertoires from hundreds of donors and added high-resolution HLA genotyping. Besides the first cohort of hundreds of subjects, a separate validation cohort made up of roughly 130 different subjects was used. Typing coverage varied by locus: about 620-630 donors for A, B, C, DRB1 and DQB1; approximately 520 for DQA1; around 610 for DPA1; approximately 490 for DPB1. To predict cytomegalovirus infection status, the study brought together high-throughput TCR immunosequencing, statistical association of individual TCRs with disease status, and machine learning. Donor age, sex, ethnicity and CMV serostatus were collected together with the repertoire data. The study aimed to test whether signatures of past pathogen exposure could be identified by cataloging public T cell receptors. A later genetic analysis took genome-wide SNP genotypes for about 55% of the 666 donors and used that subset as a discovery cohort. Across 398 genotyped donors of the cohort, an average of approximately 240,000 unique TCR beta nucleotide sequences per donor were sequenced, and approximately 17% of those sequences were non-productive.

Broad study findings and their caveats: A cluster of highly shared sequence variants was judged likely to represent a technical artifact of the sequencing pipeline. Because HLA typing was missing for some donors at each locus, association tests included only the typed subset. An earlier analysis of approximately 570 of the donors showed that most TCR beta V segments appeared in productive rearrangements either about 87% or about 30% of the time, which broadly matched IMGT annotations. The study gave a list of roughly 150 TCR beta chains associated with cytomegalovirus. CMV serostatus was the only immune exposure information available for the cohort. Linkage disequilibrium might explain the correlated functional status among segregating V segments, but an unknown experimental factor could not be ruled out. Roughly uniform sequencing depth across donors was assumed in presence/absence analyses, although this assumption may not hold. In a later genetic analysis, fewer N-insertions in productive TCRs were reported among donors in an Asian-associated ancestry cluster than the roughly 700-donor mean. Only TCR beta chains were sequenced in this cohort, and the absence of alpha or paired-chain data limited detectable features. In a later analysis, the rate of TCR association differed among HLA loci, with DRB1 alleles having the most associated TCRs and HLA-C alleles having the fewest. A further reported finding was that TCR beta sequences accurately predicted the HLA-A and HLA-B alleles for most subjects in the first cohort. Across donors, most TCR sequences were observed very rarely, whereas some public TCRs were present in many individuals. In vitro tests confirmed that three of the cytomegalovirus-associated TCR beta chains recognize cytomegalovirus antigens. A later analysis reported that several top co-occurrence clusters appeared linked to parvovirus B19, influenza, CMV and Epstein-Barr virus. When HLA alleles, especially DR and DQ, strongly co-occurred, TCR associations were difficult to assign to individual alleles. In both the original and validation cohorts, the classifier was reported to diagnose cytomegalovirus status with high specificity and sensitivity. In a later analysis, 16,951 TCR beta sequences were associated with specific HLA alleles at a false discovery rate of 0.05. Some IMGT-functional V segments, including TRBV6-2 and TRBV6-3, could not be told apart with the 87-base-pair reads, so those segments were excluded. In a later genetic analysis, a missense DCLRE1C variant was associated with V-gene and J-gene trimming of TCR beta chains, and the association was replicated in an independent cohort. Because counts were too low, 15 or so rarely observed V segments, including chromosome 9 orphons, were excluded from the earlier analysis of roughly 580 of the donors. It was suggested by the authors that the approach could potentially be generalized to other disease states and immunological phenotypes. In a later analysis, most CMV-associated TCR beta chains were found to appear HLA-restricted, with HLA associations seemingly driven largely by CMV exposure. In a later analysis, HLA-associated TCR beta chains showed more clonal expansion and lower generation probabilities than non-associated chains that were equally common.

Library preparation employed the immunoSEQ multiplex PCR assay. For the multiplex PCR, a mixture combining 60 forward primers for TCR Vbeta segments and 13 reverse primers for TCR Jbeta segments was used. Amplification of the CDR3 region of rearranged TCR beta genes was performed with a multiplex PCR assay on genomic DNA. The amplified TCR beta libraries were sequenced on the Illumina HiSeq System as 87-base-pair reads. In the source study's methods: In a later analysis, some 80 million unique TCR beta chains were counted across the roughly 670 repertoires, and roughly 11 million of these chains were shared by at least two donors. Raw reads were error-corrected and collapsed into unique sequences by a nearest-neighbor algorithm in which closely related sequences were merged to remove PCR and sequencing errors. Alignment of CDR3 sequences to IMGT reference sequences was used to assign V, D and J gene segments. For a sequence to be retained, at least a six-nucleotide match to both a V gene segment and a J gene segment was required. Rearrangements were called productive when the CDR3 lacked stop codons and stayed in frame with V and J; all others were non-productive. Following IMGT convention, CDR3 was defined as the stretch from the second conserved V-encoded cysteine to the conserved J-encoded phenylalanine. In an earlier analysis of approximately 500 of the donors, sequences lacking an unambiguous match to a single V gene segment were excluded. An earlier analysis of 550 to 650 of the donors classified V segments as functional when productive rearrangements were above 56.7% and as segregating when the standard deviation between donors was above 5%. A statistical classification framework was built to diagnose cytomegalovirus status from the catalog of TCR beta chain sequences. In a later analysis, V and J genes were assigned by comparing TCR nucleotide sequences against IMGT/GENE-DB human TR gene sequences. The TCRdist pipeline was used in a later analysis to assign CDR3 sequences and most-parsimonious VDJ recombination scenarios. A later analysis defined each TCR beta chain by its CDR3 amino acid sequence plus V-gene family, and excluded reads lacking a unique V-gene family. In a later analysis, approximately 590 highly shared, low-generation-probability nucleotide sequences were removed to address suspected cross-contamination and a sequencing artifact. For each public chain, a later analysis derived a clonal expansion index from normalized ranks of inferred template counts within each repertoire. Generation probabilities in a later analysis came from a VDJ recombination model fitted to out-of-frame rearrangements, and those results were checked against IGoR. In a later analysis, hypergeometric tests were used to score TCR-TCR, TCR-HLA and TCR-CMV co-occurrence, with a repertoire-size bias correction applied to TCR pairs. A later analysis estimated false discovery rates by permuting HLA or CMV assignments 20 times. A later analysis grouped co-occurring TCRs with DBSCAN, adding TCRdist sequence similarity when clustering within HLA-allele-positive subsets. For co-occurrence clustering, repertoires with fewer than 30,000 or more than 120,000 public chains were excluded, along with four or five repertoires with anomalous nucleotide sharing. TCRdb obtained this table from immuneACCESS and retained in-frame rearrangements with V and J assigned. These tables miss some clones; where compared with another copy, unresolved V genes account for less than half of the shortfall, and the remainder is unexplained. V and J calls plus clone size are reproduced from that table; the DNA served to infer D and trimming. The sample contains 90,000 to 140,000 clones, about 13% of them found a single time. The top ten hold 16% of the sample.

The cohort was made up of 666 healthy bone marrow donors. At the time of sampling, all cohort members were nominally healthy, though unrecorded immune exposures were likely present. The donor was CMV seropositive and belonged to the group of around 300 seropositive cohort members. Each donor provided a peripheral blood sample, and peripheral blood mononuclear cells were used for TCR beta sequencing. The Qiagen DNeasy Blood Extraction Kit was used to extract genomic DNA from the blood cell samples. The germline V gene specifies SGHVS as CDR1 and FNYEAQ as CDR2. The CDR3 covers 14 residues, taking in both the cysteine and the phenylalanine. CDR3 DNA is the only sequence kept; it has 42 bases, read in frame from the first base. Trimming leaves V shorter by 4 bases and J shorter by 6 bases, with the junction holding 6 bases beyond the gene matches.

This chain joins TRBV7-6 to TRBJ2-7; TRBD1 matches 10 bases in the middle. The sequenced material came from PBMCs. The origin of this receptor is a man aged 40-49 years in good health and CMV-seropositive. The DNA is TGTGCCAGCAGCTGGGACAGGGGAGTGACCGAGCAGTACTTC. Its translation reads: CASSWDRGVTEQYF.